This is a list of T cell receptor beta chains from one sample in a study of monozygotic twins with inflammatory bowel disease. TCRdb reprocessed the 5' RACE reads and reports one entry per CDR3 protein, with no DNA. The sample holds more than 300,000 distinct CDR3 sequences. Input material: blood. The source of these receptors is a human donor with ulcerative colitis or Crohn's disease, or a healthy co-twin of an affected twin (not recorded which). Both conserved end residues are part of each CDR3.

j_call v_call cdr3_aa
TRBJ1-2 TRBV19 CASSMDLNYGYTF
TRBJ2-2 TRBV12-3/TRBV12-4 CASNLAGFTGELFF
TRBJ2-7 TRBV30 CAWDAAGLYSYEQYF
TRBJ2-4 TRBV7-2 CASSRAGSIQYF
TRBJ2-1 TRBV7-2 CASSSPSGTSPFNEQFF
TRBJ1-1 TRBV6-5 CATMFTGWDTEAFF
TRBJ2-7 TRBV28 CASTTGTGSYEQYF
TRBJ2-7 TRBV14 CASSQRAGPNVQYF
TRBJ2-7 TRBV6-2/TRBV6-3 CASSSPRGGSLYEQYF
TRBJ2-1 TRBV7-3 CASSLWGGAFGAYNEQFF
TRBJ1-1 TRBV6-5 CASSYLAPNTEAFF
TRBJ2-7 TRBV18 CASSQGQGVYEQYF
TRBJ2-1 TRBV20-1 CSAFTSSNEQFF
TRBJ2-2 TRBV20-1 CSVQRGGRQDAGELFF
TRBJ2-2 TRBV6-5 CASSWGPPGSCFF
TRBJ1-1 TRBV20-1 CSARSGGSEAFF
TRBJ2-5 TRBV5-1 CASSQASARETQYF
TRBJ1-4 TRBV7-9 CASSGPGSRIEKLFF
TRBJ2-7 TRBV7-2 CASSTSPMGYEQYF
TRBJ2-7 TRBV15 CATRGPARGEQYF
TRBJ2-2 TRBV4-1 CASSQDQGYGYTGELFF
TRBJ2-5 TRBV4-2 CASSLSGTSGEETQYF
TRBJ2-7 TRBV7-7 CAHFWADRPYEQYF
TRBJ2-3 TRBV5-1 CASSSPTQTGTSGADTQYF
TRBJ1-1 TRBV28 CASSLVDTEAFF
TRBJ2-1 TRBV4-2 CASSQDGSSGRNEQFF
TRBJ1-1 TRBV19 CASTPPVNTEAFF
TRBJ2-1 TRBV5-1 CASSLGHQNNEQFF
TRBJ1-3 TRBV6-5 CASKRASGNTIYF
TRBJ2-7 TRBV25-1 CASQLAGGYEQYF
TRBJ2-5 TRBV5-1 CASSWGGTEETQYF
TRBJ1-3 TRBV20-1 CSAPGTVGNTIYF
TRBJ2-1 TRBV6-5 CASSYANNEQFF
TRBJ1-1 TRBV5-1 CASSLISRNTEAFF
TRBJ1-5 TRBV6-1 CASRPEITVQPQHF
TRBJ2-2 TRBV6-1 CASRLDGNTGELFF
TRBJ2-5 TRBV20-1 CSARDNRGRRTQYF
TRBJ2-7 TRBV24-1 CATSDSDRTSGRYF
TRBJ2-7 TRBV10-3 CASAEDRGPEQYF
TRBJ2-1 TRBV19 CASSSPGRPNNEQFF
TRBJ2-5 TRBV12-3/TRBV12-4 CASTTSAQTQYF
TRBJ2-3 TRBV4-2 CASSQDSGISTDTQYF
TRBJ2-2 TRBV6-5 CASSYTQAVTGELFF
TRBJ2-3 TRBV9 CASSSAAVSTDTQYF
TRBJ1-4 TRBV3-1 CASSQVGEEKLFF
TRBJ2-4 TRBV18 CASSRTGGTNIQHF
TRBJ2-7 TRBV5-1 CASSLEGRGHYEQYF
TRBJ1-6 TRBV20-1 CRADRQSSYNSPLHF
TRBJ2-2 TRBV20-1 CSARPYIATGELFF
TRBJ1-6 TRBV7-9 CASSLNHNSPLHF
TRBJ2-3 TRBV7-2 CASSLVRGGRDTQYF
TRBJ1-5 TRBV24-1 CATSETGTGNQPQHF
TRBJ1-1 TRBV9 CASRGRVNTEAFF
TRBJ1-1 TRBV3-1 CASSQGIDTEAFF
TRBJ2-5 TRBV15 CATSRGSGGGETQYF